In its sample, the clone carrying this TCR beta chain was seen once. The CDR3 length is 15 residues. CDR1 SGHRS and CDR2 YFSETQ come from the germline V gene. Trimming stripped 2 bases from V and 3 bases from J, with 14 bases between. This specimen comes from a study of blood T cell repertoires in COVID-19. Across the study: Specimens from acute and convalescent COVID-19 originated in the United States, Italy and Spain. T cells, B-cell-depleted T cells, or PBMCs provided the cDNA or gDNA that served as material.

The repertoire was sequenced with immunoSEQ multiplex PCR; TCRdb's copy has only in-frame clones and lacks some. The table shows roughly 330,000 clones, with around 90% occurring only once. Sequencing input: peripheral blood. This clonotype was sampled from a man between 18 and 35 years old who had recovered from COVID-19. This rearrangement joins TRBV5-1 to TRBJ1-1; a possible D gene is TRBD1 (6 bases). CDR3 protein: CASSLEQGTHTEAFF. CDR3 in DNA: TGCGCCAGCAGCTTAGAACAGGGCACGCACACTGAAGCTTTCTTT.